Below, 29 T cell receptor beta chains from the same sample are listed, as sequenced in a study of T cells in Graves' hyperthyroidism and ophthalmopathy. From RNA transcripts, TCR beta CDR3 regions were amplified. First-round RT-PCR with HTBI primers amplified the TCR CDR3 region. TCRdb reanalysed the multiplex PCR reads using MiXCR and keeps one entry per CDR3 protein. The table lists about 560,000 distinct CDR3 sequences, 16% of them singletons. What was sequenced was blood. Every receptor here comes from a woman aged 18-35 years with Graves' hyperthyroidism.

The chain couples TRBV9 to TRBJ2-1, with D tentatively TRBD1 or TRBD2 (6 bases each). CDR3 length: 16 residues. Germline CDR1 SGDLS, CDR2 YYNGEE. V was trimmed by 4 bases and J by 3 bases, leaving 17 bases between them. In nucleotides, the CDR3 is TGTGCCAGCAGCCCCCGGGGGCAGGGACGCTACAATGAGCAGTTCTTC. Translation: CASSPRGQGRYNEQFF.

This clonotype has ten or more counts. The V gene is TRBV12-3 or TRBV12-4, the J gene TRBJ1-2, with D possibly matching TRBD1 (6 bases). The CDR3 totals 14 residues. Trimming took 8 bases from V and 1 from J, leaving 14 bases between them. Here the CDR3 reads CASLQQGVNYGYTF. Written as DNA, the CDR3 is TGTGCCAGCTTGCAACAGGGTGTTAACTATGGCTACACCTTC.

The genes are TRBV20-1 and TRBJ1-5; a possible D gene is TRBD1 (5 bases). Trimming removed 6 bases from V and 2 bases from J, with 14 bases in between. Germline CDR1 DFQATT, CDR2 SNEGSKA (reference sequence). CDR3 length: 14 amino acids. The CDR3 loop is CSALSGAGNQPQHF. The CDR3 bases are TGCAGTGCCCTCAGCGGGGCAGGCAATCAGCCCCAGCATTTT.

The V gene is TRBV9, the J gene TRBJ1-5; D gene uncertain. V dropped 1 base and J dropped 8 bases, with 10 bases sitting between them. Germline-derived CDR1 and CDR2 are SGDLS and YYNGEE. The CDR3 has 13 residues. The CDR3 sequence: CASSVRGGEPQHF. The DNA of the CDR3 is TGTGCCAGCAGCGTACGGGGTGGAGAGCCCCAGCATTTT.

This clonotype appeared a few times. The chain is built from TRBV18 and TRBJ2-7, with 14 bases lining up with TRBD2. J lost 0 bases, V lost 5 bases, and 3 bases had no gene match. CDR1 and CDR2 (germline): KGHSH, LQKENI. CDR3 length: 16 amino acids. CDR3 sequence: CASSGLAGGPSYEQYF. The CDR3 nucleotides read TGTGCCAGCTCAGGACTAGCGGGGGGCCCCTCCTACGAGCAGTACTTC.

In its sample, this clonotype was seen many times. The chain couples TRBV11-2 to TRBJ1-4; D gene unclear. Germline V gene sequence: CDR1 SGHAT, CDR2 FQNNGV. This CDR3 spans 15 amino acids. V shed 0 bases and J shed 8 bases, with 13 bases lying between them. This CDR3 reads CASSLDHSSGEKLFF. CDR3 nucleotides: TGTGCCAGCAGCTTAGACCACAGCAGCGGAGAAAAACTGTTTTTT. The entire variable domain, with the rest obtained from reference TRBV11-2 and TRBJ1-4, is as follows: EAGVAQSPRYKIIEKRQSVAFWCNPISGHATLYWYQQILGQGPKLLIQFQNNGVVDDSQLPKDRFSAERLKGVDSTLKIQPAKLEDSAVYLCASSLDHSSGEKLFFGSGTQLSVL.

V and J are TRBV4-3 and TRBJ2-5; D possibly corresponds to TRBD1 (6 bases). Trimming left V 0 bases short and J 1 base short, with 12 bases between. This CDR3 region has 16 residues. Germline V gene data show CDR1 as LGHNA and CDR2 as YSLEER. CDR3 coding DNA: TGCGCCAGCAGCCAAGAGGCCATAGGGGGCCAAGAGACCCAGTACTTC. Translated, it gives CASSQEAIGGQETQYF.

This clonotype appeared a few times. CDR3 in amino acids: CATSETPDRDTGELFF. The CDR3 DNA follows: TGTGCCACCAGTGAGACCCCCGACAGGGACACCGGGGAGCTGTTTTTT. The chain carries TRBV24-1 and TRBJ2-2; 7 bases match TRBD1. The junction had 7 bases not matched to a gene; V was cut back by 4 bases and J by 3 bases. The CDR3 extends over 16 amino acids. CDR1 and CDR2 from the germline V gene are KGHDR and SFDVKD.

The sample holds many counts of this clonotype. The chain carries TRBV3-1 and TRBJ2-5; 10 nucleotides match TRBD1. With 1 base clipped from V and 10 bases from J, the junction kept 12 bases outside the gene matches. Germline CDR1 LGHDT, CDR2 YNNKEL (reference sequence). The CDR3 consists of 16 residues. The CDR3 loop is CASSQGGVVGQGGQYF. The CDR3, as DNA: TGTGCCAGCAGCCAAGGCGGAGTTGTCGGACAGGGGGGCCAGTACTTC.

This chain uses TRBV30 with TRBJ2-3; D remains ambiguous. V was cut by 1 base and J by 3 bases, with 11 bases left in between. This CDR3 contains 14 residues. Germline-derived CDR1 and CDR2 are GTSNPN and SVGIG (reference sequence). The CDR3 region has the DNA TGTGCCTGGAGTGAGAGAGCTGGGACAGATACGCAGTATTTT. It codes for CAWSERAGTDTQYF.

DNA for the CDR3: TGTGCCAGCAGGCACCCCCCCCCGGGGCCCCAGTACTTC. This gives the protein CASRHPPPGPQYF. This chain links TRBV6-1 with TRBJ2-5; D tentatively fits TRBD1 or TRBD2 (5 bases each). The germline gives CDR1 MNHNS, CDR2 SASEGT. Between the trimmed V and J ends, which lost 6 bases and 9 bases, there was a span of 17 bases. The CDR3 sequence is 13 residues long.

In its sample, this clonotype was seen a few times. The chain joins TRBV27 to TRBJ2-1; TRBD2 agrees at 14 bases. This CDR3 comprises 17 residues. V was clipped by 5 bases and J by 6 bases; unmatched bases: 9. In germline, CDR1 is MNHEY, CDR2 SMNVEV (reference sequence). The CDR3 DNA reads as TGTGCCAGCAGTAAAACCCCGGGACTAGCGGGAGTCAATGAGCAGTTCTTC. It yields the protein CASSKTPGLAGVNEQFF.

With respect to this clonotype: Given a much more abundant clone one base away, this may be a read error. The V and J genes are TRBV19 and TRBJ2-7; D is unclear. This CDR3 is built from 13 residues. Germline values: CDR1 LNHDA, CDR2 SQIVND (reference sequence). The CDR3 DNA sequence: TGTGCCAGTGGTATTACCCCGTCCTACGAGCAGTACTTC. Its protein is CASGITPSYEQYF.

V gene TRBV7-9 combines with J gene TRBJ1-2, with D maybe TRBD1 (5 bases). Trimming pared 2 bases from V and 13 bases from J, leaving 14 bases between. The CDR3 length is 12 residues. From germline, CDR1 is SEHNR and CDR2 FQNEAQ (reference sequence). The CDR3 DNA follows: TGTGCCAGCAGCTTATCAGGGTTCCACTCCACCTTC. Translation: CASSLSGFHSTF.

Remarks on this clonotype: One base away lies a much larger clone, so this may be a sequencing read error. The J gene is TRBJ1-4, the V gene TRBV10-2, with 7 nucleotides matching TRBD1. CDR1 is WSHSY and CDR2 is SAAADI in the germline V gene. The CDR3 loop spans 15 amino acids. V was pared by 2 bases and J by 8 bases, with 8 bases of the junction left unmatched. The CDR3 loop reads CASSEPATGTEKLFF. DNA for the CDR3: TGCGCCAGCAGTGAGCCCGCGACAGGGACCGAAAAACTGTTTTTT.

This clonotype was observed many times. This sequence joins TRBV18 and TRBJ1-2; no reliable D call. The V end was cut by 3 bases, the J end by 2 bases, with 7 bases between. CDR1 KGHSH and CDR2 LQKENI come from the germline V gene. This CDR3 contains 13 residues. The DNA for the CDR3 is TGTGCCAGCTCACCGGGCGAGAACTATGGCTACACCTTC. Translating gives CASSPGENYGYTF.

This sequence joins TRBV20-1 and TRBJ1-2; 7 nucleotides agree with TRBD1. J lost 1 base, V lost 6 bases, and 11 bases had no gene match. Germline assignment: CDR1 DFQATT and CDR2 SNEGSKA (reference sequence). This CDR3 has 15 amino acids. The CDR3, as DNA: TGCAGTGCGGGAACCGGGACAGAAATTAACTATGGCTACACCTTC. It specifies CSAGTGTEINYGYTF.

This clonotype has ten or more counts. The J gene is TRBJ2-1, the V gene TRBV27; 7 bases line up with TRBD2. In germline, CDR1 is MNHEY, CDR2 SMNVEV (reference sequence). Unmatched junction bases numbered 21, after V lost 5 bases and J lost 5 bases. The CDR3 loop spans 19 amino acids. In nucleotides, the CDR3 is TGTGCCAGCAGTCCCCGTTGGGGGGGGACCCGACCGCCCGACAATGAGCAGTTCTTC. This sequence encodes CASSPRWGGTRPPDNEQFF.

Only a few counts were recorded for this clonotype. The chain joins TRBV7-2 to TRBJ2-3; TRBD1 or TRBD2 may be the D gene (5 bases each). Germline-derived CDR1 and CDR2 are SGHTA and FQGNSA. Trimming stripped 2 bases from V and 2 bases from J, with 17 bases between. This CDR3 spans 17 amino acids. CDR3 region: CASSLWGAGLNTDTQYF. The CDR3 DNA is TGTGCCAGCAGCTTATGGGGCGCGGGCCTAAACACAGATACGCAGTATTTT.

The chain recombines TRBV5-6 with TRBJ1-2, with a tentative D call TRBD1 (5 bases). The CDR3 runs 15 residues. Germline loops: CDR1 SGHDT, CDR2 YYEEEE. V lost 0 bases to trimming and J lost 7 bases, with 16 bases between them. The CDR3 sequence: CASSLAGRFGGGYTF. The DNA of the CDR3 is TGTGCCAGCAGCTTGGCCGGGCGGTTTGGGGGTGGCTACACCTTC.

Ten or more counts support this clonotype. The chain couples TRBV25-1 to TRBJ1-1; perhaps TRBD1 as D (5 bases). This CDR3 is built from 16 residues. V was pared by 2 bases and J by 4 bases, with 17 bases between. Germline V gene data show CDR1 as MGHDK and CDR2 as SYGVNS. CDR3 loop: CASSELGREGRTEAFF. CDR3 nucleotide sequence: TGTGCCAGCAGTGAACTGGGCAGGGAAGGGCGCACTGAAGCTTTCTTT. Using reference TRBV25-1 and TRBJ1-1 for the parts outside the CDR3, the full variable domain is EADIYQTPRYLVIGTGKKITLECSQTMGHDKMYWYQQDPGMELHLIHYSYGVNSTEKGDLSSESTVSRIRTEHFPLTLESARPSHTSQYLCASSELGREGRTEAFFGQGTRLTVV.

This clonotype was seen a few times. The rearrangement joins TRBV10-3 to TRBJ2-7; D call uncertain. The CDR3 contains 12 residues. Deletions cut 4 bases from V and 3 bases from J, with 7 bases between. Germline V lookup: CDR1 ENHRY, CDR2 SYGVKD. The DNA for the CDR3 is TGTGCCATCAGTGGAGGCAACTACGAGCAGTACTTC. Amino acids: CAISGGNYEQYF.

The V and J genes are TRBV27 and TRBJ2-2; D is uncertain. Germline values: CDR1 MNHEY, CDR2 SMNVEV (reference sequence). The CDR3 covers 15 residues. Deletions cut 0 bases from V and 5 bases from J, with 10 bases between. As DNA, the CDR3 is TGTGCCAGCAGTTTATCTTGGCAGATTACCGGGGAGCTGTTTTTT. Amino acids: CASSLSWQITGELFF.

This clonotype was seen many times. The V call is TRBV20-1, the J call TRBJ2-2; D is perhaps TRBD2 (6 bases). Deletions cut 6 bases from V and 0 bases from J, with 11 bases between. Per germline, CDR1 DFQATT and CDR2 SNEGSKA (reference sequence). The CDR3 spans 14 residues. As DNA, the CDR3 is TGCAGTGCCCTGGGACTGACGAACACCGGGGAGCTGTTTTTT. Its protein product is CSALGLTNTGELFF.

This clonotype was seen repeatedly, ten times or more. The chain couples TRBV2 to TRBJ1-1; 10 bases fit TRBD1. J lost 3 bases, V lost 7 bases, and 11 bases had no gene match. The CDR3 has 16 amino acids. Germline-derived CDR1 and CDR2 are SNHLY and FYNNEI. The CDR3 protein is CASIGTEDRGYTEAFF. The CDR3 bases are TGTGCCAGCATAGGGACCGAGGACAGGGGGTACACTGAAGCTTTCTTT.

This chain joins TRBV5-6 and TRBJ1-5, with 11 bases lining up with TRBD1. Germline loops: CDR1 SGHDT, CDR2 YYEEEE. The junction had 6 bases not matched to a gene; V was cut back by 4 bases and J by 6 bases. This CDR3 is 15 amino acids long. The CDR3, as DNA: TGTGCCAGCAGCAAGGACAGGGGGCGCTCTCAGCCCCAGCATTTT. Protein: CASSKDRGRSQPQHF.

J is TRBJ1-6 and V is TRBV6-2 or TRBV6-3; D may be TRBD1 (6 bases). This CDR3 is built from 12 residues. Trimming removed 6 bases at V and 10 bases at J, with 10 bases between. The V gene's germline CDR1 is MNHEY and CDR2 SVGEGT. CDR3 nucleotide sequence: TGTGCCAGCAGAAGGGGGTACTCACCCCTCCACTTT. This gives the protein CASRRGYSPLHF.

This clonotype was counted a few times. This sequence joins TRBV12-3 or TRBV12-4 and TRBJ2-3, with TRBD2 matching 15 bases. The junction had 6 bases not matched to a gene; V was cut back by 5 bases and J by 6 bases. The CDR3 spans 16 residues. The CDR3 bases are TGTGCCAGCAGTCCGGGACTAGCGGGAGGTTGGGATACGCAGTATTTT. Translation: CASSPGLAGGWDTQYF.

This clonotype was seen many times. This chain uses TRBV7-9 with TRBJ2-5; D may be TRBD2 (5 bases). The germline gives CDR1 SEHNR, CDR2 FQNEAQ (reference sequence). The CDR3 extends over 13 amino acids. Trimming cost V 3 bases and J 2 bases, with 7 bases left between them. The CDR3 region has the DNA TGTGCCAGCAGCTTGGACTTTCAAGAGACCCAGTACTTC. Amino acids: CASSLDFQETQYF.